The text below deals with one TCR beta chain. Antigen unknown. The CDR3 has 14 residues. Germline V gives CDR1 MNHEY, CDR2 SMNVEV (reference sequence). J was trimmed by 5 bases and V by 2 bases; bases with no gene match: 3. This entry comes from a study of T cell responses to AZD1222 COVID-19 vaccine. Study context: Second doses were pooled across both intervals (about 4 or about 12 weeks). Study-wide results and caveats: After two AZD1222 doses, spike-specific TCR breadth and depth rose versus day 0. Without day 14 samples, only post-peak T cell repertoires were studied. The span of vaccine-associated CD4 TCRs extended across spike, with dominance at 160-218 and 743-854.

The protocol was immunoSEQ multiplex PCR, while the TCRdb copy is restricted to in-frame clones and leaves out a portion. The data hold 130,000 to 150,000 clones, with around 91% observed a single time. The chain employs TRBV27 and TRBJ1-2, with 9 bases identical to TRBD1. This receptor was obtained from an adult in good health. The material sequenced was peripheral blood, taken on day 0 of AZD1222 vaccination. CDR3: CASSLTGTGYGYTF. The CDR3 DNA reads TGTGCCAGCAGTTTAACCGGGACAGGGTATGGCTACACCTTC.